Following are 13 T cell receptor beta chains from one sample sequenced in a study of patients and donors after allogeneic stem cell transplantation. In TCRdb, the RT-PCR reads were re-called with MiXCR into one record per CDR3 protein. The sample holds roughly 230,000 distinct CDR3 sequences, over 12% seen once. The specimen sequenced was blood, either unsorted or a sorted T cell fraction (not recorded which). These receptors were collected from a human donor who was either an allogeneic HSCT recipient or a stem cell or donor lymphocyte infusion donor (not recorded which). It is not recorded whose cells these are; they may come from a transplant donor.

This clonotype was seen more than once but under ten times. This chain joins TRBV6-2 or TRBV6-3 and TRBJ1-2; no clear D. V dropped 2 bases and J dropped 7 bases, with 17 bases sitting between them. The CDR3 runs to 15 residues. CDR1 is MNHEY, CDR2 SVGEGT, per germline. The CDR3 region is CASSYKIGSGGGYTF. CDR3 nucleotide sequence: TGTGCCAGCAGTTACAAAATCGGCTCAGGCGGTGGCTACACCTTC.

This clonotype was recorded at least ten times. The genes are TRBV10-3 and TRBJ1-5, with no clear D. V was trimmed by 10 bases and J by 5 bases, leaving 15 bases between them. This CDR3 is 13 amino acids long. Germline CDR1 is ENHRY and CDR2 is SYGVKD. The CDR3 DNA is TGTGCCAACTCCGAGCGGGATGATCAGCCCCAGCATTTT. Translating gives CANSERDDQPQHF.

This clonotype occurred many times. V usage is TRBV29-1 and J usage is TRBJ1-2; D is undetermined. CDR1 SQVTM and CDR2 ANQGSEA come from the germline V gene. This CDR3 contains 11 residues. V lost 1 base and J 7 bases, leaving 7 bases between the germline ends. CDR3 nucleotide sequence: TGCAGCGTTGAAGGAGGTGGTGGCTACACCTTC. Its protein is CSVEGGGGYTF. Together with reference TRBV29-1 and TRBJ1-2, the CDR3 gives the full variable domain: SAVISQKPSRDICQRGTSLTIQCQVDSQVTMMFWYRQQPGQSLTLIATANQGSEATYESGFVIDKFPISRPNLTFSTLTVSNMSPEDSSIYLCSVEGGGGYTFGSGTRLTVV.

This clonotype was picked up a small number of times. V and J are TRBV12-3 or TRBV12-4 and TRBJ2-5; D remains ambiguous. The CDR3 has 13 residues. Trimming took off 6 bases at V and 4 bases at J, with 12 bases between the two ends. CDR3 region: CASSIGRGETQYF. In DNA, the CDR3 is TGTGCCAGCAGCATAGGTAGAGGAGAGACCCAGTACTTC.

In its sample, this clonotype was seen many times. The J gene is TRBJ2-7, the V gene TRBV20-1; 8 bases map to TRBD1. Germline V gene data show CDR1 as DFQATT and CDR2 as SNEGSKA (reference sequence). The CDR3 is 16 amino acids. The J segment lost 1 base and the V segment lost 5 bases, leaving 13 bases of the junction unmatched. The CDR3 nucleotides are TGCAGTGCTCAAGACCCCAGACAGGGGAGATCCTACGAGCAGTACTTC. It encodes CSAQDPRQGRSYEQYF.

This chain connects TRBV7-9 to TRBJ1-2; unclear D gene. Per germline, CDR1 SEHNR and CDR2 FQNEAQ (reference sequence). The CDR3 is 12 residues long. The V and J ends lost 1 base and 5 bases respectively, with 5 bases between them. CDR3 protein: CASSLDVYGYTF. Written as DNA, the CDR3 is TGTGCCAGCAGCTTAGACGTATATGGCTACACCTTC.

This rearrangement joins TRBV5-1 to TRBJ1-3; D not resolved. CDR3 size: 17 residues. Trimming stripped 5 bases from V and 0 bases from J, with 18 bases between. CDR1 is SGHRS and CDR2 is YFSETQ in the germline V gene. Here the CDR3 DNA reads TGCGCCAGCAGTAAAACCCCGGACCGGAGCTCTGGAAACACCATATATTTT. This sequence encodes CASSKTPDRSSGNTIYF.

This clonotype was observed at least ten times. The genes are TRBV7-8 and TRBJ2-2, with 9 nucleotides matching TRBD1. CDR1 is SGHVS, CDR2 FQNEAQ, per germline. The V segment lost 3 bases and the J segment 4 bases; nucleotides outside the gene matches: 9. CDR3 length: 17 amino acids. The CDR3 sequence is CASSFSVGTGSTGELFF. DNA for the CDR3: TGTGCCAGCAGCTTTTCAGTGGGGACAGGGAGCACCGGGGAGCTGTTTTTT.

This clonotype was counted only a few times. V and J are TRBV5-1 and TRBJ1-2; 9 bases align to TRBD1. Germline CDR1 SGHRS, CDR2 YFSETQ. CDR3 length: 13 amino acids. With V trimmed by 1 base and J by 6 bases, 1 base remained unmatched. The CDR3 DNA sequence: TGCGCCAGCAGCTTGACAGGGGGCGATGGCTACACCTTC. The encoded protein is CASSLTGGDGYTF. Full variable domain (rest looked up from reference TRBV5-1 and TRBJ1-2): KAGVTQTPRYLIKTRGQQVTLSCSPISGHRSVSWYQQTPGQGLQFLFEYFSETQRNKGNFPGRFSGRQFSNSRSEMNVSTLELGDSALYLCASSLTGGDGYTFGSGTRLTVV.

In its sample, this clonotype was seen a few times. This chain joins TRBV6-5 and TRBJ2-5; TRBD2 aligns across 13 bases. Germline V lookup: CDR1 MNHEY, CDR2 SVGAGI. J lost 7 bases, V lost 2 bases, and 10 bases had no gene match. This CDR3 spans 17 amino acids. The chain's CDR3 is CASSYARRLAGGGTQYF. CDR3 nucleotides: TGTGCCAGCAGTTACGCCCGCCGACTAGCGGGAGGAGGGACCCAGTACTTC.

This clonotype was seen a few times. The chain recombines TRBV5-6 with TRBJ1-3; D gene unclear. The CDR3 spans 13 residues. Germline loops: CDR1 SGHDT, CDR2 YYEEEE. Trimming shortened V by 5 bases and J by 9 bases, and 15 bases separated the two germline ends. Here the CDR3 reads CASRSAPRGTIYF. The CDR3 region has the DNA TGTGCCAGCAGGTCAGCCCCACGGGGCACCATATATTTT.

This chain links TRBV19 with TRBJ1-4, with D maybe TRBD1 (6 bases). Between the trimmed V and J ends, which lost 4 bases and 0 bases, there was a span of 18 bases. CDR1 and CDR2 from the germline V gene are LNHDA and SQIVND (reference sequence). The CDR3 has 18 amino acids. The CDR3 DNA follows: TGTGCCAGTAGTAGCAGGGGTAGATTTATTGCAACTAATGAAAAACTGTTTTTT. Residues: CASSSRGRFIATNEKLFF.

This chain uses TRBV10-3 with TRBJ2-2; 9 bases agree with TRBD2. The CDR3 runs 14 residues. The J segment lost 7 bases and the V segment lost 11 bases, leaving 11 bases of the junction unmatched. Germline V gene sequence: CDR1 ENHRY, CDR2 SYGVKD. The CDR3: CASRPQREVGELFF. DNA for the CDR3: TGTGCCTCCAGGCCCCAGCGGGAGGTCGGGGAGCTGTTTTTT.